Described below is a single T cell receptor beta chain sequence and its context. Its specificity is unknown. The data are from a study of T cells after yellow fever vaccination. Findings and caveats of the study: Peaking faster, on day 5 versus 15, the secondary response was nonetheless weaker.

J gave up 6 bases and V 0 bases, and 8 bases lay outside the gene matches. The CDR3 is made up of 16 amino acids. Germline V gives CDR1 SGDLS, CDR2 YYNGEE. TCRdb ran MiXCR on the 5' RACE reads and lists one entry per CDR3 protein. The table has some 670,000 distinct CDR3 sequences, over 9% seen once. This clonotype originated in a man aged 30 to 45 who received the YFV17D yellow fever vaccine. The chain uses TRBV9 and TRBJ2-7; 11 bases match TRBD1. The sequencing here drew on PBMCs, taken on the day of the yellow fever booster vaccination. CDR3 residues: CASSVDWGQGGSEQYF. The CDR3 DNA reads as TGTGCCAGCAGCGTAGATTGGGGACAGGGGGGTTCCGAGCAGTACTTC.